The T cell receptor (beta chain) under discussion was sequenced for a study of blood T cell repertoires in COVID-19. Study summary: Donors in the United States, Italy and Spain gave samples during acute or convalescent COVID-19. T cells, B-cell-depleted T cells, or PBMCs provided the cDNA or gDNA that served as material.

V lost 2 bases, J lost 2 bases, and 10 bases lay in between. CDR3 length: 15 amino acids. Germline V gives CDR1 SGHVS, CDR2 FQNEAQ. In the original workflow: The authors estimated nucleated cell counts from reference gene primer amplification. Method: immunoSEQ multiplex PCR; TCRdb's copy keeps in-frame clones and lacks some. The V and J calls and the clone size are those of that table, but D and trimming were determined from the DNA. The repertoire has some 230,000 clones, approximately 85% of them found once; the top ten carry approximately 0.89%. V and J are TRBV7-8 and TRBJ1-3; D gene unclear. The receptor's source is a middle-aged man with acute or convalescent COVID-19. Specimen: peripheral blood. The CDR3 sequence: CASSLHPGAGNTIYF. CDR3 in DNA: TGTGCCAGCAGCTTACACCCCGGGGCTGGAAACACCATATATTTT.